These 21 T cell receptor beta chains originate from one sample sequenced in a study of T cell responses to AZD1222 COVID-19 vaccine. Profiling relied on immunoSEQ multiplex PCR, and the TCRdb table lists in-frame clones only, not all of them. This table has some 100,000 clones, 80% to 90% appearing once. The sequencing used peripheral blood, collected on day 0 of AZD1222 vaccination. The receptors were gathered from an adult in good health.

This chain joins TRBV29-1 and TRBJ2-5; TRBD1 aligns across 8 bases. The CDR3 covers 14 residues. V lost 3 bases, J lost 10 bases, and 13 bases stayed unmatched. Germline CDR1 reads SQVTM; CDR2 reads ANQGSEA. The CDR3 region has the DNA TGCAGCGTTGATTTGTCGGCAGGGGGCTCCCTCCAGTACTTC. Translation gives CSVDLSAGGSLQYF.

The V and J genes are TRBV5-1 and TRBJ2-7; the match to TRBD2 covers 7 bases. CDR3 length: 16 residues. Germline CDR1 reads SGHRS; CDR2 reads YFSETQ. Unmatched junction bases numbered 9, after V lost 3 bases and J lost 0 bases. This CDR3 reads CASSWGGSPSSYEQYF. As DNA, the CDR3 is TGCGCCAGCAGCTGGGGGGGGTCGCCAAGCTCCTACGAGCAGTACTTC.

This clone has just one count. The genes are TRBV12-5 and TRBJ2-2; 7 nucleotides align to TRBD1. The CDR3 spans 13 residues. The trim removed 9 bases at V and 4 bases at J, leaving 5 bases unmatched. CDR1 LGHNT and CDR2 FRNRAP come from the germline V gene. CDR3 DNA: TGTGCTAGCAACAACAGGGGCACCGGGGAGCTGTTTTTT. It codes for CASNNRGTGELFF.

The V and J genes are TRBV7-3 and TRBJ2-5; 9 bases are a match to TRBD2. This CDR3 contains 14 residues. Unmatched junction bases numbered 2, after V lost 1 base and J lost 5 bases. From germline, CDR1 is SGHTA and CDR2 FQGTGA. CDR3 DNA sequence: TGTGCCAGCAGCTTAAGCGGGGGGGCGGAGACCCAGTACTTC. Protein sequence: CASSLSGGAETQYF.

The J gene is TRBJ1-4, the V gene TRBV6-5; tentatively, D is TRBD1 (5 bases). Germline loops: CDR1 MNHEY, CDR2 SVGAGI. CDR3 length: 16 amino acids. V lost 4 bases, J lost 8 bases, and 20 bases lay in between. The CDR3 loop is CASSSWGRGAGEKLFF. The CDR3 nucleotides are TGTGCCAGCAGTTCGTGGGGGAGGGGCGCAGGGGAAAAACTGTTTTTT.

The table lists this clone with a few counts. The V call is TRBV27, the J call TRBJ1-1; D perhaps matches TRBD1 (6 bases). V gave up 3 bases and J gave up 6 bases, with 20 bases separating them. The length of the CDR3 is 16 residues. Germline lookup yields CDR1 MNHEY and CDR2 SMNVEV (reference sequence). The CDR3 coding sequence is TGTGCCAGCAGTTTTTACTTCGCAGGGGAGAGGGCTGAAGCTTTCTTT. Protein sequence: CASSFYFAGERAEAFF.

This clone was picked up a small number of times. This chain links TRBV19 with TRBJ1-3; 11 bases map to TRBD1. Germline CDR1 reads LNHDA; CDR2 reads SQIVND (reference sequence). CDR3 length equals 15 residues. With 9 bases clipped from V and 2 bases from J, the junction kept 6 bases outside the gene matches. The DNA of the CDR3 is TGTGCCAGCATGGGACAGGGGGTGACTGGAAACACCATATATTTT. This sequence encodes CASMGQGVTGNTIYF.

The chain combines TRBV24-1 with TRBJ2-1, with a tentative D call TRBD2 (5 bases). Germline CDR1 reads KGHDR; CDR2 reads SFDVKD. V was cut by 2 bases and J by 9 bases, with 10 bases left in between. The CDR3 is 13 amino acids. For the CDR3, the DNA is TGTGCCACCAGTGATTCCTTCGGAGGTGAGCAGTTCTTC. Translated, it gives CATSDSFGGEQFF.

This chain connects TRBV5-5 to TRBJ2-7; D is undetermined. The CDR3 runs 14 residues. CDR1 and CDR2 (germline): SGHKS, YYEKEE (reference sequence). With 0 bases removed from V and 0 bases from J, the gap between germline ends came to 7 bases. CDR3 in amino acids: CASSLGRASYEQYF. The CDR3 nucleotides are TGTGCCAGCAGCTTGGGACGGGCCTCCTACGAGCAGTACTTC. Full variable domain (outside the CDR3, taken from reference TRBV5-5 and TRBJ2-7): DAGVTQSPTHLIKTRGQQVTLRCSPISGHKSVSWYQQVLGQGPQFIFQYYEKEERGRGNFPDRFSARQFPNYSSELNVNALLLGDSALYLCASSLGRASYEQYFGPGTRLTVT.

The chain uses TRBV7-9 and TRBJ1-4; 7 nucleotides align to TRBD1. Trimming cost V 5 bases and J 2 bases; bases outside gene matches: 5. The CDR3 is made up of 15 amino acids. The germline V gene encodes CDR1 SEHNR and CDR2 FQNEAQ (reference sequence). CDR3 loop: CASSTRTGTNEKLFF. CDR3 nucleotide sequence: TGTGCCAGCAGCACCCGGACAGGCACTAATGAAAAACTGTTTTTT.

The chain uses TRBV6-5 and TRBJ2-7; weak D call: TRBD1 (6 bases). The V gene's germline CDR1 is MNHEY and CDR2 SVGAGI. The CDR3 consists of 14 residues. Trimming left V 2 bases short and J 5 bases short, with 13 bases between. CDR3 residues: CASSYGASGDEQYF. CDR3 DNA sequence: TGTGCCAGCAGTTACGGTGCCTCAGGGGACGAGCAGTACTTC.

The rearrangement joins TRBV6-1 to TRBJ1-1; a weak D match, TRBD1 (5 bases). V was pared by 2 bases and J by 1 base, with 26 bases between. This CDR3 region has 20 residues. Looked up from germline, CDR1 is MNHNS and CDR2 is SASEGT. The CDR3 protein is CASSEFPRGAVRASNTEAFF. CDR3 sequence (DNA): TGTGCCAGCAGTGAATTTCCGAGGGGAGCCGTCCGGGCCTCGAACACTGAAGCTTTCTTT.

The chain is built from TRBV9 and TRBJ1-4, with D hard to call. V was clipped by 1 base and J by 0 bases, with 7 bases between them. This CDR3 is built from 15 residues. Looked up from germline, CDR1 is SGDLS and CDR2 is YYNGEE. CDR3 amino acids: CASSVLGTTNEKLFF. CDR3 in DNA: TGTGCCAGCAGCGTATTAGGGACAACTAATGAAAAACTGTTTTTT.

This chain connects TRBV2 to TRBJ2-1; D is ambiguous. Trimming shortened V by 5 bases and J by 9 bases, and 14 bases separated the two germline ends. The CDR3 spans 13 residues. Germline assignment: CDR1 SNHLY and CDR2 FYNNEI. The CDR3 DNA follows: TGTGCCAGCAGTAAAGAAGAGAGTACTGAGCAGTTCTTC. As protein: CASSKEESTEQFF. The variable domain in full, completed from reference TRBV2 and TRBJ2-1, reads EPEVTQTPSHQVTQMGQEVILRCVPISNHLYFYWYRQILGQKVEFLVSFYNNEISEKSEIFDDQFSVERPDGSNFTLKIRSTKLEDSAMYFCASSKEESTEQFFGPGTRLTVL.

To note about this clone: The identical CDR3 is also encoded by other nucleotide sequences in the sample. The gene calls are TRBV3-1 (or the pseudogene TRBV3-2) and TRBJ1-5; D unclear. Trimming shortened V by 3 bases and J by 5 bases, and 8 bases separated the two germline ends. The germline V gene has CDR1 LGHDT and CDR2 YNNKEL (reference sequence). There are 13 residues in the CDR3. The CDR3, as DNA: TGTGCCAGCAGCCAGGATAGGGATCAGCCCCAGCATTTT. Residues: CASSQDRDQPQHF.

The chain couples TRBV28 to TRBJ2-7; D not certain. Looked up from germline, CDR1 is MDHEN and CDR2 is SYDVKM. The CDR3 loop spans 12 amino acids. Trimming shortened V by 7 bases and J by 9 bases, and 16 bases separated the two germline ends. The CDR3, as DNA: TGTGCCAGCAACCAGCAGCCATTAGGGCAGTACTTC. It codes for CASNQQPLGQYF. The full variable domain, completed using reference TRBV28 and TRBJ2-7, is DVKVTQSSRYLVKRTGEKVFLECVQDMDHENMFWYRQDPGLGLRLIYFSYDVKMKEKGDIPEGYSVSREKKERFSLILESASTNQTSMYLCASNQQPLGQYFGPGTRLTVT.

V gene TRBV14 combines with J gene TRBJ1-6; D gene ambiguous. V shed 3 bases and J shed 7 bases, with 13 bases lying between them. CDR3 size: 15 residues. Germline lookup yields CDR1 SGHDN and CDR2 FVKESK. The CDR3 here is CASSQTGAKNSPLHF. The CDR3 region has the DNA TGTGCCAGCAGCCAGACGGGAGCGAAGAATTCACCCCTCCACTTT.

This chain uses TRBV30 with TRBJ1-5, with a weak D call TRBD1 (5 bases). Germline loops: CDR1 GTSNPN, CDR2 SVGIG (reference sequence). Deletions cut 3 bases from V and 3 bases from J, with 15 bases between. The CDR3 is 15 residues long. This chain's CDR3 is CAWRPPGPINQPQHF. CDR3 nucleotide sequence: TGTGCCTGGAGGCCTCCGGGACCGATCAATCAGCCCCAGCATTTT.

This clone has only one observation. This chain links TRBV6-5 with TRBJ2-5; D is unresolved. The CDR3 sequence is 14 residues long. Trimming left V 0 bases short and J 3 bases short, with 8 bases between. CDR1 is MNHEY, CDR2 SVGAGI, per germline. The CDR3 loop is CASSYSIREETQYF. The CDR3 DNA is TGTGCCAGCAGTTACTCGATTAGGGAAGAGACCCAGTACTTC.

The V and J genes are TRBV5-3 and TRBJ1-5; 7 bases are shared with TRBD1. TRBV5-3 is annotated as an ORF whose role is uncertain. V dropped 0 bases and J dropped 0; count of bases not matched to a gene: 3. This CDR3 comprises 16 residues. CDR3 DNA: TGTGCCAGAAGCTTGGAAACAGGGGATAGCAATCAGCCCCAGCATTTT. Translation: CARSLETGDSNQPQHF.

This chain uses TRBV2 with TRBJ1-2; 7 bases agree with TRBD1. From germline, CDR1 is SNHLY and CDR2 FYNNEI. With 0 bases clipped from V and 7 bases from J, the junction kept 8 bases outside the gene matches. The CDR3 totals 15 residues. The CDR3 sequence: CASSEAEQGRSGYTF. CDR3 coding DNA: TGTGCCAGCAGTGAAGCCGAACAGGGGAGGAGTGGCTACACCTTC.